This T cell receptor beta chain was recovered during a study of Ad26.COV2.S vaccination and SARS-CoV-2 variants. Study context: Trial arm assignment for the donor was COV1001 Ad26.COV2.S.

Measured with immunoSEQ multiplex PCR; TCRdb has only the in-frame clones, and not every one. The sample yields 350,000 to 500,000 clones, approximately 89% seen once. Treatment meaning: over 15 received Ad26.COV2.S at low or high dose, single or two shots; about 5 received placebo; per-sample allocation not given. Samples analyzed were those drawn on day 63 after the first vaccine or placebo injection. Broader study findings: The breadth of spike-specific CD8+ and CD4+ T cell responses after vaccination was reportedly substantial. Assessments of TCR breadth and depth may have underestimated the total T cell responses.

Notes on this clone: Its antigen is currently unknown.

The sequence was collected from a person between 18 and 65 years old who received the Ad26.COV2.S COVID-19 vaccine or a placebo. The material sequenced was peripheral blood, taken in a trial of Ad26.COV2.S vaccine versus placebo.

The CDR3 DNA sequence: TGCGCCAGCAGCCATGCAGAGTGGGACGAGCAGTACTTC. Translation: CASSHAEWDEQYF. The genes are TRBV4-3 and TRBJ2-7; D unclear. Per germline, CDR1 LGHNA and CDR2 YSLEER. This CDR3 has 13 amino acids. With 3 bases removed from V and 5 bases from J, the gap between germline ends came to 11 bases.